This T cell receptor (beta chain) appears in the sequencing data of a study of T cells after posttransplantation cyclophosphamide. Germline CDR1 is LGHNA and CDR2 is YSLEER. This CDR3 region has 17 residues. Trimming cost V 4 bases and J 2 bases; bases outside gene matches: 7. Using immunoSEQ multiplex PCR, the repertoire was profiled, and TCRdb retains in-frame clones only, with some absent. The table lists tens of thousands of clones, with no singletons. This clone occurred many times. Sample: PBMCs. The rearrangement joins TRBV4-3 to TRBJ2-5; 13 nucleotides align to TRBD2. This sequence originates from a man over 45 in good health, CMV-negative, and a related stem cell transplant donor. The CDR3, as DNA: TGCGCCAGCAGCCCTGGACTAGCGGGGGCTACGCAAGAGACCCAGTACTTC. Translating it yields CASSPGLAGATQETQYF.